This section outlines one TCR beta chain sequence together with its context. Its antigen is unidentified. The data derive from a study of T cell responses to AZD1222 COVID-19 vaccine. Whole-study findings and limits: Nearly half of spike-specific TCRs reportedly target variant regions that are unmutated in the B.1.351 and B.1.1.7 variants. Spike-specific TCR breadth and depth went up after people got two AZD1222 doses.

In germline, CDR1 is WSHSY, CDR2 SAAADI. V lost 6 bases, J lost 6 bases, and 19 bases lay in between. The CDR3 consists of 15 residues. Sequencing used immunoSEQ multiplex PCR; TCRdb keeps in-frame clones, though not all of them. Here the sample spans 120,000 to 150,000 clones, roughly 91% being singletons. The clonotype originates from an adult who received the AZD1222 COVID-19 vaccine. The chain carries TRBV10-2 and TRBJ2-3; D is unclear. Sequences were derived from peripheral blood, sampled 28 days after the second AZD1222 dose. This CDR3 is CASSRPVLGVDTQYF. CDR3 DNA sequence: TGCGCCAGCAGCCGCCCAGTCCTAGGTGTGGATACGCAGTATTTT.